The 8 T cell receptor beta chains below were found in one sample sequenced in a study of blood T cells in healthy people across ages. Through a sample-barcoded 5' primer and a J-beta primer mix, a second PCR was run for about 6 to 11 cycles. Via MiXCR, TCRdb re-called the 5' RACE reads, giving one row per CDR3 protein. This table holds some 1,500,000 distinct CDR3 sequences, about 45% found once. The source material was blood. These TCRs come from a woman in her late teens or twenties in good health.

This clonotype came up a few times. This chain links TRBV9 with TRBJ2-7; D perhaps matches TRBD2 (5 bases). V shed 0 bases and J shed 6 bases, with 10 bases lying between them. The germline V gene encodes CDR1 SGDLS and CDR2 YYNGEE. The CDR3 covers 13 residues. The CDR3 region has the DNA TGTGCCAGCAGCGTAGGGAGCGGAAGCGAGCAGTACTTC. It yields the protein CASSVGSGSEQYF.

This clonotype turned up a few times. The chain joins TRBV6-5 to TRBJ1-1; TRBD1 is a possible D gene (5 bases). The CDR3 runs to 15 residues. V shed 0 bases and J shed 1 base, with 9 bases lying between them. Per the germline V gene, CDR1 is MNHEY and CDR2 is SVGAGI. The CDR3: CASSYSGAENTEAFF. CDR3 nucleotide sequence: TGTGCCAGCAGTTACTCCGGGGCAGAGAACACTGAAGCTTTCTTT.

The chain combines TRBV15 with TRBJ2-1, with unresolved D. The CDR3 consists of 12 residues. Trimming shortened V by 6 bases and J by 7 bases, and 10 bases separated the two germline ends. Germline values: CDR1 LNHNV, CDR2 YYDKDF (reference sequence). The CDR3 protein is CATRSVANEQFF. CDR3 nucleotide sequence: TGTGCCACCAGATCGGTAGCAAATGAGCAGTTCTTC.

This clonotype was detected only a few times. The chain recombines TRBV20-1 with TRBJ2-1; 8 bases agree with TRBD1. The length of the CDR3 is 16 residues. Per germline, CDR1 DFQATT and CDR2 SNEGSKA (reference sequence). Trimming cost V 2 bases and J 6 bases; bases outside gene matches: 12. CDR3 amino acids: CSARTLDRVASNEQFF. In DNA form, the CDR3 reads TGCAGTGCTAGAACCCTGGACAGGGTCGCGTCCAATGAGCAGTTCTTC.

This clonotype turned up a few times. The CDR3 region has the DNA TGTGCCAGCAGCCAAGATGGGAGGGCCCACGAGCAGTACTTC. Amino acids: CASSQDGRAHEQYF. The rearrangement uses TRBV3-1 and TRBJ2-7; 7 bases agree with TRBD2. The V gene end was trimmed by 0 bases and the J gene end by 5 bases; junction bases not matched to a gene: 4. The CDR3 has 14 amino acids. Germline lookup yields CDR1 LGHDT and CDR2 YNNKEL (reference sequence).

The V and J genes are TRBV30 and TRBJ1-1, with 7 bases matching TRBD1. Germline assignment: CDR1 GTSNPN and CDR2 SVGIG (reference sequence). V shed 4 bases and J 8 bases; nucleotides not matched to a gene: 1. The CDR3 is made up of 10 amino acids. CDR3 sequence (DNA): TGTGCCTGGAAACAGGGGGAAGCTTTCTTT. Its translation is CAWKQGEAFF.

This rearrangement joins TRBV6-1 to TRBJ1-3; TRBD1 agrees at 9 bases. CDR1 and CDR2 (germline): MNHNS, SASEGT. V trimming: 3 bases; J trimming: 2 bases; junction bases outside the gene matches: 5. The CDR3 spans 16 residues. CDR3 protein: CASSDDTGGPGNTIYF. The CDR3, as DNA: TGTGCCAGCAGTGATGACACAGGGGGCCCTGGAAACACCATATATTTT.

This rearrangement joins TRBV4-3 to TRBJ1-5; D uncertain. Deletions cut 1 base from V and 8 bases from J, with 9 bases between. From germline, CDR1 is LGHNA and CDR2 YSLEER. The CDR3 covers 13 residues. This chain's CDR3 is CASSQGPGEPQHF. The CDR3 nucleotides read TGCGCCAGCAGCCAAGGACCTGGGGAGCCCCAGCATTTT.